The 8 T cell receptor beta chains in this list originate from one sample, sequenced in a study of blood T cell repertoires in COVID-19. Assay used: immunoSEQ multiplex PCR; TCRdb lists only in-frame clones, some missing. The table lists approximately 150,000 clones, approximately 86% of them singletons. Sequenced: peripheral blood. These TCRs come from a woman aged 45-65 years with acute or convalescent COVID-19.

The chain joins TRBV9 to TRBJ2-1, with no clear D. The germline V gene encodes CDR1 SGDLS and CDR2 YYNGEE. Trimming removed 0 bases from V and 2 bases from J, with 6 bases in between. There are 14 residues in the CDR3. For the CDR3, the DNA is TGTGCCAGCAGCGTAGACGGAGCCTACAATGAGCAGTTCTTC. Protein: CASSVDGAYNEQFF. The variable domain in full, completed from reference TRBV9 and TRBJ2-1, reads DSGVTQTPKHLITATGQRVTLRCSPRSGDLSVYWYQQSLDQGLQFLIQYYNGEERAKGNILERFSAQQFPDLHSELNLSSLELGDSALYFCASSVDGAYNEQFFGPGTRLTVL.

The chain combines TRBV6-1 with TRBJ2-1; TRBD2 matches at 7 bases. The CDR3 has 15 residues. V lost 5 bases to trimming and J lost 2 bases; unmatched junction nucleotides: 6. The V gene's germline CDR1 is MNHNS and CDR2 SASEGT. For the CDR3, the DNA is TGTGCCAGCAGTAAGGCGGGAGAACCCTACAATGAGCAGTTCTTC. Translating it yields CASSKAGEPYNEQFF.

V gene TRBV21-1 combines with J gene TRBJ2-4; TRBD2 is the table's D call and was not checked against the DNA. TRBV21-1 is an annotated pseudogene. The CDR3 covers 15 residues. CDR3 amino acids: CASSSQGLAKNIQYF. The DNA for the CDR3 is TGTGCCAGCAGCTCCCAGGGACTAGCCAAAAACATTCAGTACTTC.

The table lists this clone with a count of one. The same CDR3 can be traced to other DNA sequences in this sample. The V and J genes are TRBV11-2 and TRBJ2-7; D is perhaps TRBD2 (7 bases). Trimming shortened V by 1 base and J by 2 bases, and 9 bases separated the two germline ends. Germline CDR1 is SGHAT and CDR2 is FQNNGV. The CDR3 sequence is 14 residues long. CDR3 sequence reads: CASSLGGGPYEQYF. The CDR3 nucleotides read TGTGCCAGCAGCTTAGGGGGGGGGCCCTACGAGCAGTACTTC.

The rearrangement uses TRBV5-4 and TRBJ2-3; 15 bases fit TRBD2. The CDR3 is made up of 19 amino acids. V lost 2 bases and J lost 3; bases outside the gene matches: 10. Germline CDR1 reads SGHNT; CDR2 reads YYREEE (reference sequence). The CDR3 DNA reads TGTGCCAGCAGCTTCCTAGGACTAGCGGGGGGGCGTAGTACAGATACGCAGTATTTT. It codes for CASSFLGLAGGRSTDTQYF.

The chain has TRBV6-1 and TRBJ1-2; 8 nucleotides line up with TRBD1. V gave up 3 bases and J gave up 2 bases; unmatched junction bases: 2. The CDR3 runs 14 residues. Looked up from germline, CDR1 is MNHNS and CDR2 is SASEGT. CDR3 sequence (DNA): TGTGCCAGCAGTGAGGACAGGGCCAACTATGGCTACACCTTC. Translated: CASSEDRANYGYTF.

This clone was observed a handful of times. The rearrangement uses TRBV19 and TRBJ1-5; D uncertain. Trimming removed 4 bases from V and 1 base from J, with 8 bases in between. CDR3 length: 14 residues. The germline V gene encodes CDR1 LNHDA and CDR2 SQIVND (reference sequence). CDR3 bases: TGTGCCAGTAGTACCGGCAGGAGCAATCAGCCCCAGCATTTT. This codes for CASSTGRSNQPQHF.

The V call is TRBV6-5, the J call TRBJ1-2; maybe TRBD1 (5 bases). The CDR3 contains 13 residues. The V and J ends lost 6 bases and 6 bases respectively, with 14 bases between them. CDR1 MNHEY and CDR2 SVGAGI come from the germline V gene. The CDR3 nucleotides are TGTGCCAGCAGGCGGGGTAAAGGGGATGGCTACACCTTC. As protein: CASRRGKGDGYTF.